Listed below are T cell receptor beta chains from one sample, sequenced in a study of blood T cell repertoires in COVID-19. Repertoires were generated with immunoSEQ multiplex PCR, while TCRdb's copy carries only in-frame clones and drops some. Of 250,000 to 350,000 clones in the sample, 86% are singletons; the top ten hold roughly 1.9%. What was sequenced was peripheral blood. These receptors all stem from a woman aged 30 to 39 who had recovered from COVID-19. CDR3s include the opening cysteine and the closing phenylalanine or tryptophan. Fields, in order: J gene, clone size, V gene, D gene, CDR3 DNA, CDR3 protein. The D gene is left open where the match is weak. Size tells how often a clone was seen (once, few, many) or the class of an expanded clone, and some rows leave it out.

J gene: TRBJ2-7
clone size: NA
V gene: TRBV5-6
D gene: NA
CDR3 DNA: TGTGCCAGCAGCCAACTCCAGGGAACACTCTACGAGCAGTACTTC
CDR3 protein: CASSQLQGTLYEQYF

J gene: TRBJ1-1
clone size: NA
V gene: TRBV5-1
D gene: TRBD1
CDR3 DNA: TGCGCCAGCGCCCCGACAGGGATGATGAACACTGAAGCTTTCTTT
CDR3 protein: CASAPTGMMNTEAFF

J gene: TRBJ2-5
clone size: NA
V gene: TRBV3-1/TRBV3-2
D gene: TRBD2
CDR3 DNA: TGTGCCAGCAGCCCTTACGTCGTAGCGGGGGCCTCCCAAGAGACCCAGTACTTC
CDR3 protein: CASSPYVVAGASQETQYF

J gene: TRBJ2-3
clone size: many
V gene: TRBV6-4
D gene: NA
CDR3 DNA: TGTGCCAGCAGTGTAGGAGGCCAGGAGGCAGATACGCAGTATTTT
CDR3 protein: CASSVGGQEADTQYF

J gene: TRBJ1-2
clone size: NA
V gene: TRBV19
D gene: NA
CDR3 DNA: TGTGCCAGTAAAGACGGAGGGTTAGGCTACACCTTC
CDR3 protein: CASKDGGLGYTF

J gene: TRBJ2-7
clone size: once
V gene: TRBV11-2
D gene: TRBD2
CDR3 DNA: TGTGCCAGCACCTTGGCGGGGGGCTCCTACGAGCAGTACTTC
CDR3 protein: CASTLAGGSYEQYF

J gene: TRBJ1-1
clone size: NA
V gene: TRBV25-1
D gene: TRBD1
CDR3 DNA: TGTGCCAGCAGTGAAGTGGGACAGGGAGAAGCTTTCTTT
CDR3 protein: CASSEVGQGEAFF

J gene: TRBJ1-2
clone size: NA
V gene: TRBV7-6
D gene: TRBD1
CDR3 DNA: TGTGCCAGCAGCCCGCCGGGACAGGAATCTAACTATGGCTACACCTTC
CDR3 protein: CASSPPGQESNYGYTF

J gene: TRBJ1-2
clone size: NA
V gene: TRBV5-6
D gene: TRBD1
CDR3 DNA: TGTGCCAGCAGCCCCCGGGACAGGGAGAACTATGGCTACACCTTC
CDR3 protein: CASSPRDRENYGYTF

J gene: TRBJ1-3
clone size: NA
V gene: TRBV12-3/TRBV12-4
D gene: NA
CDR3 DNA: TGTGCCAGCAGTCCCATCTCTGGAAACACCATATATTTT
CDR3 protein: CASSPISGNTIYF

J gene: TRBJ2-1
clone size: NA
V gene: TRBV6-5
D gene: NA
CDR3 DNA: TGTGCCAGCAATAGAGGGAACGGCAATGAGCAGTTCTTC
CDR3 protein: CASNRGNGNEQFF

J gene: TRBJ2-1
clone size: NA
V gene: TRBV19
D gene: NA
CDR3 DNA: TGTGCCAGTAGTAGAGGGGGGGCCAATGAGCAGTTCTTC
CDR3 protein: CASSRGGANEQFF

J gene: TRBJ1-1
clone size: many
V gene: TRBV7-8
D gene: NA
CDR3 DNA: TGTGCCAGCAGCCCCGACGGAGTTGGAGCTTTCTTT
CDR3 protein: CASSPDGVGAFF

J gene: TRBJ2-3
clone size: NA
V gene: TRBV15
D gene: NA
CDR3 DNA: TGTGCCACCAGCAGAGAAGACATCACAGATACGCAGTATTTT
CDR3 protein: CATSREDITDTQYF

J gene: TRBJ1-3
clone size: NA
V gene: TRBV6-4
D gene: TRBD1
CDR3 DNA: TGTGCCAGCAGAGATACCAGACAGGGGGCCGAAAACACCATATATTTT
CDR3 protein: CASRDTRQGAENTIYF

J gene: TRBJ2-5
clone size: NA
V gene: TRBV5-8
D gene: NA
CDR3 DNA: TGTGCCAGCAGCGGCCGTCGCAGCCAAGAGACCCAGTACTTC
CDR3 protein: CASSGRRSQETQYF

J gene: TRBJ1-4
clone size: few
V gene: TRBV18
D gene: TRBD1
CDR3 DNA: TGTGCCAGCTCACCAACAGGGGGGACTAATGAAAAACTGTTTTTT
CDR3 protein: CASSPTGGTNEKLFF

J gene: TRBJ1-3
clone size: NA
V gene: TRBV3-1/TRBV3-2
D gene: TRBD1
CDR3 DNA: TGTGCCAGCAGCCATACAGGGGCTGGAAACACCATATATTTT
CDR3 protein: CASSHTGAGNTIYF

J gene: TRBJ1-6
clone size: NA
V gene: TRBV7-9
D gene: NA
CDR3 DNA: TGTGCCAGCAGCTGGCAGGACAGCTATAATTCACCCCTCCACTTT
CDR3 protein: CASSWQDSYNSPLHF

J gene: TRBJ1-5
clone size: once
V gene: TRBV7-2
D gene: TRBD1
CDR3 DNA: TGTGCCAGCAGCCCGCTATGGAAAAGGACAGGGGGCCGTCAGCCCCAGCATTTT
CDR3 protein: CASSPLWKRTGGRQPQHF

J gene: TRBJ2-1
clone size: NA
V gene: TRBV3-1/TRBV3-2
D gene: TRBD1
CDR3 DNA: TGTGCCAGCAGCCAAGCAAACAGGGGAGATGAGCAGTTCTTC
CDR3 protein: CASSQANRGDEQFF

J gene: TRBJ2-2
clone size: few
V gene: TRBV28
D gene: NA
CDR3 DNA: TGTGCCAGCAGGACAGGAAACACCGGGGAGCTGTTTTTT
CDR3 protein: CASRTGNTGELFF

J gene: TRBJ2-3
clone size: NA
V gene: TRBV30
D gene: TRBD2
CDR3 DNA: TGTGCCTGGACCGGACTAGCGGATAAAACGCAGTATTTT
CDR3 protein: CAWTGLADKTQYF

J gene: TRBJ1-2
clone size: NA
V gene: TRBV5-1
D gene: TRBD1
CDR3 DNA: TGCGCCAGCAGCCGGGACAGGGGGAACTATGGCTACACCTTC
CDR3 protein: CASSRDRGNYGYTF

J gene: TRBJ2-5
clone size: NA
V gene: TRBV5-1
D gene: NA
CDR3 DNA: TGCGCCAGCAGCTTGGCCTCTCGGGGGAACGGGCGGGAGACCCAGTACTTC
CDR3 protein: CASSLASRGNGRETQYF

J gene: TRBJ1-5
clone size: NA
V gene: TRBV28
D gene: NA
CDR3 DNA: TGTGCCAGCAGTTTGGAACAGGGTCATCAGCCCCAGCATTTT
CDR3 protein: CASSLEQGHQPQHF

J gene: TRBJ2-7
clone size: NA
V gene: TRBV5-5
D gene: NA
CDR3 DNA: TGTGCCAGCAGCGGGGGGACCGCCCGAGGAGTCGAGCAGTACTTC
CDR3 protein: CASSGGTARGVEQYF

J gene: TRBJ2-7
clone size: NA
V gene: TRBV29-1
D gene: TRBD2
CDR3 DNA: TGCAGCGTTGAAGATTTTGTGCGGGGGAACTACGAGCAGTACTTC
CDR3 protein: CSVEDFVRGNYEQYF

J gene: TRBJ1-1
clone size: NA
V gene: TRBV10-3
D gene: NA
CDR3 DNA: TGTGCCATCCAAGGGGACACTGAAGCTTTCTTT
CDR3 protein: CAIQGDTEAFF

J gene: TRBJ1-1
clone size: NA
V gene: TRBV30
D gene: NA
CDR3 DNA: TGTGCCTGGAGTGTCCAGGGCGATACTAAAGCTTTCTTT
CDR3 protein: CAWSVQGDTKAFF

J gene: TRBJ1-5
clone size: NA
V gene: TRBV4-2
D gene: NA
CDR3 DNA: TGTGCCAGCAGCCAAGAGGGGGGGCTTCAGCCCCAGCATTTT
CDR3 protein: CASSQEGGLQPQHF

J gene: TRBJ2-4
clone size: NA
V gene: TRBV7-2
D gene: NA
CDR3 DNA: TGTGCCAGCAACGGGGGCAAAAACATTCAGTACTTC
CDR3 protein: CASNGGKNIQYF

J gene: TRBJ1-4
clone size: NA
V gene: TRBV19
D gene: TRBD1
CDR3 DNA: TGTGCCAGTAGTACCGGGGGACAGGGAACTAATGAAAAACTGTTTTTT
CDR3 protein: CASSTGGQGTNEKLFF

J gene: TRBJ1-2
clone size: NA
V gene: TRBV10-2
D gene: TRBD1
CDR3 DNA: TGCGCCAGCAGTGCTGGGCCAGGGGGCTATGGCTACACCTTC
CDR3 protein: CASSAGPGGYGYTF

J gene: TRBJ1-1
clone size: NA
V gene: TRBV6-5
D gene: NA
CDR3 DNA: TGTGCCAGCAGTCAGGGGAATGCTGAAGCTTTCTTT
CDR3 protein: CASSQGNAEAFF

J gene: TRBJ2-7
clone size: NA
V gene: TRBV7-9
D gene: TRBD1
CDR3 DNA: TGTGCCAGCACCAAAAGCCGGGACAGAACCTACGAGCAGTACTTC
CDR3 protein: CASTKSRDRTYEQYF

J gene: TRBJ2-1
clone size: NA
V gene: TRBV15
D gene: NA
CDR3 DNA: TGTGCCACCAGCAGAGCTTGGGGTGTCAGGGGCAATGAGCAGTTCTTC
CDR3 protein: CATSRAWGVRGNEQFF

J gene: TRBJ1-6
clone size: NA
V gene: TRBV28
D gene: NA
CDR3 DNA: TGTGCCAGCAGTTTAGGCAGGGGTCGGTCACCCCTCCACTTT
CDR3 protein: CASSLGRGRSPLHF

J gene: TRBJ2-1
clone size: NA
V gene: TRBV5-4
D gene: TRBD2
CDR3 DNA: TGTGCCAGCAGCCCGGGACCCACTAGCGGGGGGGCGGGTGAGCAGTTCTTC
CDR3 protein: CASSPGPTSGGAGEQFF

J gene: TRBJ1-2
clone size: once
V gene: TRBV10-3
D gene: TRBD1
CDR3 DNA: TGTGCCATCACCGGGGACAGGGGGCATAATGGCTACACCTTC
CDR3 protein: CAITGDRGHNGYTF

J gene: TRBJ2-1
clone size: once
V gene: TRBV20-1
D gene: NA
CDR3 DNA: TGCAGTGCTAGTCTCCCGGGAGTCTCCAATGAGCAGTTCTTC
CDR3 protein: CSASLPGVSNEQFF

J gene: TRBJ1-1
clone size: once
V gene: TRBV5-6
D gene: TRBD1
CDR3 DNA: TGTGCCAGCAGTCGGGACAGCGGAAGCCCAAACACTGAAGCTTTCTTT
CDR3 protein: CASSRDSGSPNTEAFF

J gene: TRBJ1-1
clone size: NA
V gene: TRBV4-1
D gene: TRBD1
CDR3 DNA: TGCGCCAGCAGCCAAGGCCGACAGGGAGGTCCTGAAGCTTTCTTT
CDR3 protein: CASSQGRQGGPEAFF

J gene: TRBJ1-2
clone size: NA
V gene: TRBV30
D gene: NA
CDR3 DNA: TGTGCCTGGAGGAACAGTTTTAACTATGGCTACACCTTC
CDR3 protein: CAWRNSFNYGYTF

J gene: TRBJ1-5
clone size: few
V gene: TRBV2
D gene: NA
CDR3 DNA: TGTGCCAGCAGTGAAGCGAGAGAGCAGCCCCAGCATTTT
CDR3 protein: CASSEAREQPQHF

J gene: TRBJ2-1
clone size: NA
V gene: TRBV5-1
D gene: TRBD2
CDR3 DNA: TGCGCCAGCATGCTAGCGGGAGCCTACAATGAGCAGTTCTTC
CDR3 protein: CASMLAGAYNEQFF